Many counts were recorded for the clone carrying this T cell receptor (beta chain). The antigen is not known. The sample belongs to a study of CD8 T cells in ankylosing spondylitis. V dropped 5 bases and J dropped 8 bases, with 14 bases sitting between them. CDR1 and CDR2 from the germline V gene are SGHTA and FQGTGA. The CDR3 loop spans 13 amino acids. A quantitative 5'-RACE method, one with molecular barcodes, was used to make TCR beta libraries. TCRdb passed the 5' RACE reads through MiXCR, listing each CDR3 protein once. The repertoire consists of more than 400,000 distinct CDR3 sequences, with about 5.4% occurring once and the leading ten covering roughly 3.2%. Notes on the study in general: Earlier reports found some motif variants in synovial fluid and blood in reactive arthritis. Disease-associated clones were reportedly significantly overrepresented in matched ankylosing spondylitis synovial fluid. Ankylosing spondylitis blood appeared to be characterized by a TCR beta motif of about 8 highly homologous variants.

The receptor's source is a male donor with ankylosing spondylitis. The sample comprised blood, either unsorted or a sorted T cell fraction (not recorded which). The chain recombines TRBV7-3 with TRBJ2-3; no definite D call. In nucleotides, the CDR3 is TGTGCCAGCAGCGACGAGTTTGTCCGTACGCAGTATTTT. Amino acids: CASSDEFVRTQYF.